This T cell receptor (beta chain) was profiled in a study of blood T cell repertoires in COVID-19. CDR1 is SGHDT and CDR2 is YYEEEE in the germline V gene. The CDR3 has 14 residues. Trimming pared 4 bases from V and 0 bases from J, leaving 8 bases between. The repertoire was sequenced with immunoSEQ multiplex PCR; TCRdb's copy has only in-frame clones and lacks some. The table has roughly 120,000 clones, 70% to 85% seen once. The receptor's source is a woman between 55 and 75 years old with acute or convalescent COVID-19. The sample comprised peripheral blood. The rearrangement joins TRBV5-6 to TRBJ2-4; tentatively, D is TRBD2 (6 bases). The CDR3 DNA follows: TGTGCCAGCAGCCTGGGACTAGCCAAAAACATTCAGTACTTC. Encoded protein: CASSLGLAKNIQYF.